These 15 T cell receptor beta chains originate from one sample sequenced in a study of T-cell reconstitution after alpha-beta-depleted transplantation in children (dated by TCRdb to about 2016). Libraries were made using PCR. Instrument used: Illumina HiSeq 2500. Molecular barcoding was employed in the preparation of TCR libraries, with unique molecular identifiers being used to normalize TCRbeta repertoire quantification. The public sequencing data were trimmed at Q25 with fastp and processed into clonotypes with MiXCR by TCRdb, which kept only in-frame beta chains. Each record represents a unique CDR3 protein, reported with the most common genes and DNA among its rows. Here the sample has about 690,000 distinct CDR3 sequences; 16% occur a single time. About 1.1% of the sample belongs to the ten largest clones. This sample comprised PBMCs from the stem cell graft donor, obtained from the stem cell graft. The receptors stem from a human donor who donated a stem cell graft to a child with acute myeloid leukemia.

The genes are TRBV7-2 and TRBJ2-3; maybe TRBD2 (5 bases). This CDR3 is 15 amino acids long. Trimming took 5 bases from V and 2 from J, leaving 14 bases between them. Germline CDR1 reads SGHTA; CDR2 reads FQGNSA. CDR3 sequence (DNA): TGTGCCAGCAGCAAATACTCCGGGATCACAGATACGCAGTATTTT. Translating it yields CASSKYSGITDTQYF.

This clonotype was counted many times. This chain links TRBV7-9 with TRBJ2-3, with a possible D match to TRBD1 (5 bases). CDR1 and CDR2 from the germline V gene are SEHNR and FQNEAQ (reference sequence). The CDR3 runs 14 residues. V lost 5 bases to trimming and J lost 4 bases, with 13 bases between them. CDR3 bases: TGTGCCAGCAGCCCGCCGACAGAAGCAGATACGCAGTATTTT. Translation: CASSPPTEADTQYF.

The rearrangement joins TRBV11-2 to TRBJ1-4, with D possibly matching TRBD1 (5 bases). The germline V gene has CDR1 SGHAT and CDR2 FQNNGV. Trimming stripped 3 bases from V and 9 bases from J, with 14 bases between. The CDR3 totals 14 residues. CDR3 protein: CASSLGVLSKKLFF. Written as DNA, the CDR3 is TGTGCCAGCAGCTTGGGGGTCCTATCTAAAAAACTGTTTTTT.

This clonotype was counted many times. V usage is TRBV5-8 and J usage is TRBJ1-1, with unresolved D. The CDR3 loop spans 17 amino acids. V dropped 2 bases and J dropped 0 bases, with 17 bases sitting between them. CDR1 and CDR2 from the germline V gene are SGHTS and YDEGEE. CDR3 protein: CASSLRGSELMNTEAFF. The CDR3 nucleotides are TGTGCCAGCAGCTTAAGAGGGTCCGAATTAATGAACACTGAAGCTTTCTTT.

This clonotype has just a few counts. V is TRBV18 and J is TRBJ2-7, with 12 bases matching TRBD2. The CDR3 extends over 15 amino acids. Germline V CDR1 and CDR2: KGHSH, LQKENI. J was trimmed by 4 bases and V by 3 bases; bases with no gene match: 4. The CDR3 DNA is TGTGCCAGCTCACCGACTAGCGGGGGATTTTACGAGCAGTACTTC. This gives the protein CASSPTSGGFYEQYF. The variable domain in full, with the rest retrieved from reference TRBV18 and TRBJ2-7, is NAGVMQNPRHLVRRRGQEARLRCSPMKGHSHVYWYRQLPEEGLKFMVYLQKENIIDESGMPKERFSAEFPKEGPSILRIQQVVRGDSAAYFCASSPTSGGFYEQYFGPGTRLTVT.

The rearrangement uses TRBV4-1 and TRBJ1-4; no reliable D call. The CDR3 is 14 residues long. V lost 1 base to trimming and J lost 6 bases, with 9 bases between them. Germline V gene sequence: CDR1 MGHRA, CDR2 YSYEKL. The CDR3 here is CASSQVGVDEKLFF. The CDR3 nucleotides read TGCGCCAGCAGCCAAGTGGGTGTTGATGAAAAACTGTTTTTT.

Remarks on this clonotype: It may be a read error: a sequence one base away is much more abundant. The chain employs TRBV20-1 and TRBJ2-3; 8 bases line up with TRBD2. CDR1 and CDR2 from the germline V gene are DFQATT and SNEGSKA (reference sequence). With 3 bases clipped from V and 8 bases from J, the junction kept 16 bases outside the gene matches. CDR3 length equals 16 residues. DNA for the CDR3: TGCAGTGCTAGGCTCCTCCGGGAGGGGAGGGCAGGTACGCAGTATTTT. Its translation is CSARLLREGRAGTQYF.

The sample holds one count of this clonotype. This CDR3 is CASIEPNNYGYTF. CDR3 coding DNA: TGTGCCAGCATCGAACCCAATAACTATGGCTACACCTTC. The chain links TRBV2 to TRBJ1-2, with D uncertain. Germline-derived CDR1 and CDR2 are SNHLY and FYNNEI. This CDR3 is 13 amino acids long. With 7 bases removed from V and 1 base from J, the gap between germline ends came to 10 bases.

The gene calls are TRBV15 and TRBJ1-1; 7 bases are shared with TRBD1. The V and J ends lost 1 base and 0 bases, in that order; junction bases with no gene match: 8. The CDR3 sequence is 17 residues long. The germline gives CDR1 LNHNV, CDR2 YYDKDF (reference sequence). The CDR3 region has the DNA TGTGCCACCAGCAGAGGGGGAGGGACAGTCATGAACACTGAAGCTTTCTTT. Its translation is CATSRGGGTVMNTEAFF.

This clonotype was seen many times. The chain recombines TRBV6-1 with TRBJ1-1, with TRBD1 as a possible D gene (5 bases). Germline V gene lookup returns CDR1 MNHNS and CDR2 SASEGT. V lost 8 bases to trimming and J lost 6 bases, with 19 bases between them. The CDR3 contains 14 residues. In nucleotides, the CDR3 is TGTGCCAGCGGCCTCTGGGGGGGTCGGGCTGAAGCTTTCTTT. Its translation: CASGLWGGRAEAFF.

In this sample, this clonotype turned up many times. The chain carries TRBV20-1 and TRBJ1-2; possibly TRBD1 for D (5 bases). Trimming stripped 2 bases from V and 6 bases from J, with 10 bases between. CDR3 length: 12 amino acids. Germline CDR1 DFQATT, CDR2 SNEGSKA (reference sequence). Here the CDR3 DNA reads TGCAGTGCTAGATGGCCGACAGATGGCTACACCTTC. Its protein product is CSARWPTDGYTF.

This clonotype turned up a few times. The chain recombines TRBV12-3 or TRBV12-4 with TRBJ1-1; 7 bases are shared with TRBD1. With V trimmed by 4 bases and J by 5 bases, 7 bases remained unmatched. The CDR3 is 14 amino acids. CDR3 region: CASSSTGARTEAFF. The CDR3 region has the DNA TGTGCCAGCAGTTCCACAGGGGCGCGGACTGAAGCTTTCTTT.

In this sample, this clonotype turned up many times. This sequence joins TRBV29-1 and TRBJ2-5, with TRBD2 matching 8 bases. Germline assignment: CDR1 SQVTM and CDR2 ANQGSEA. J was trimmed by 2 bases and V by 3 bases; bases with no gene match: 5. This CDR3 contains 14 residues. The CDR3 loop reads CSVDSSGAQETQYF. CDR3 in DNA: TGCAGCGTTGATAGTAGCGGGGCTCAAGAGACCCAGTACTTC.

This sequence joins TRBV30 and TRBJ1-2, with D tentatively TRBD1 (6 bases). V was shortened by 1 base and J by 3 bases, with 9 bases between the two germline ends. The germline gives CDR1 GTSNPN, CDR2 SVGIG (reference sequence). This CDR3 has 13 amino acids. CDR3 residues: CAWSGGGDYGYTF. The CDR3 nucleotides are TGTGCCTGGAGTGGCGGGGGCGACTATGGCTACACCTTC.

This clonotype showed up many times. The CDR3 nucleotides are TGCAGTGCTAGAACAGGGAATAGGAGCAATCAGCCCCAGCATTTT. Protein: CSARTGNRSNQPQHF. This chain uses TRBV20-1 with TRBJ1-5; D is perhaps TRBD1 (6 bases). The germline gives CDR1 DFQATT, CDR2 SNEGSKA (reference sequence). This CDR3 contains 15 residues. V was pared by 2 bases and J by 1 base, with 12 bases between.